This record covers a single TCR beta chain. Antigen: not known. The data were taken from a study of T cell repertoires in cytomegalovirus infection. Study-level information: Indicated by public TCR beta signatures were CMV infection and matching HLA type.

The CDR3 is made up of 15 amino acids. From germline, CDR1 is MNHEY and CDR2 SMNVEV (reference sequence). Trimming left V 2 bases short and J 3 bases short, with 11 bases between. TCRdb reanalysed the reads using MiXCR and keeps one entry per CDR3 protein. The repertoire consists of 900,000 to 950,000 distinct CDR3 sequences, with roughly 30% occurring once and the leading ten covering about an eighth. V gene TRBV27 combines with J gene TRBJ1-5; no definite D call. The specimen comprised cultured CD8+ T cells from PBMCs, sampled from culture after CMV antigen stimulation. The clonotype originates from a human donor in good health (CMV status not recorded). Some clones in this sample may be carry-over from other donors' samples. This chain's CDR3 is CASSLIAHLNQPQHF. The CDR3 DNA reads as TGTGCCAGCAGTTTAATCGCCCATCTCAATCAGCCCCAGCATTTT.